The table lists the clone carrying this T cell receptor (beta chain) with a few counts. These data come from a study of T cell changes during pregnancy in multiple sclerosis. The junction had 17 bases not matched to a gene; V was cut back by 5 bases and J by 5 bases. Per germline, CDR1 SGHTA and CDR2 FQGNSA. The CDR3 totals 18 residues. Assay: immunoSEQ multiplex PCR; the TCRdb copy retains only in-frame clones and omits some. The sample holds roughly 110,000 clones; roughly 90% are singletons and the top ten take 1.5% to 1.7%. The sequenced sample was peripheral blood, obtained in the third trimester of pregnancy. The TCR was taken from a female donor with multiple sclerosis, enrolled in a pregnancy study. This rearrangement joins TRBV7-2 to TRBJ1-2, with TRBD1 matching over 10 bases. Here the CDR3 reads CASSPYTTRQGARYGYTF. Written as DNA, the CDR3 is TGTGCCAGCAGCCCCTACACAACTCGACAGGGGGCCCGGTATGGCTACACCTTC.